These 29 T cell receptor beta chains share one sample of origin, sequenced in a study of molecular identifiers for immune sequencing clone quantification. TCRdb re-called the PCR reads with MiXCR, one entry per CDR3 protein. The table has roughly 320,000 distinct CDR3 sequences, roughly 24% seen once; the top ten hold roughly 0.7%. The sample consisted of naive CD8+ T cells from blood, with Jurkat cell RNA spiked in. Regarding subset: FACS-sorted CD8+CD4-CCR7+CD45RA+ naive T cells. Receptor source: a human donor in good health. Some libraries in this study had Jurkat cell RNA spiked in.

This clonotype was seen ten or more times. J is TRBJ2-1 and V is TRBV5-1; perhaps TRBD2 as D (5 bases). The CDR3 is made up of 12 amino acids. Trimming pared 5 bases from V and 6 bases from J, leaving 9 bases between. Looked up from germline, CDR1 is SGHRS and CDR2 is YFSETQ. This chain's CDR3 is CASRYRGNEQFF. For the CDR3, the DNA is TGCGCCAGCAGGTACCGGGGCAATGAGCAGTTCTTC. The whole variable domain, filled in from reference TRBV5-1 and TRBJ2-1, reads KAGVTQTPRYLIKTRGQQVTLSCSPISGHRSVSWYQQTPGQGLQFLFEYFSETQRNKGNFPGRFSGRQFSNSRSEMNVSTLELGDSALYLCASRYRGNEQFFGPGTRLTVL.

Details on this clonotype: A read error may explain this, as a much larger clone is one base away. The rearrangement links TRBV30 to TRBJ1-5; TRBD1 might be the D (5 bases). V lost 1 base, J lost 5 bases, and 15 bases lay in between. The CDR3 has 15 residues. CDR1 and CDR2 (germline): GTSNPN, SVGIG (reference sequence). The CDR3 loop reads CAWSGGQGYDQPQHF. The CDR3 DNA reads TGTGCCTGGAGTGGAGGTCAGGGCTACGATCAGCCCCAGCATTTT.

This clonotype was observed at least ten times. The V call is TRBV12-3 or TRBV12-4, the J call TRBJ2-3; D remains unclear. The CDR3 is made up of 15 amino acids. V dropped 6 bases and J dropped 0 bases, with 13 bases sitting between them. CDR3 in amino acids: CASSPHKGSTDTQYF. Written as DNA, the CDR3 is TGTGCCAGCAGCCCCCATAAAGGAAGCACAGATACGCAGTATTTT.

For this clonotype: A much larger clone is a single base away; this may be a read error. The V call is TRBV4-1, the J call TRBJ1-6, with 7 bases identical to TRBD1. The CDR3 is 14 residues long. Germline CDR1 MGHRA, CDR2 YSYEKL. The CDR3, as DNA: TGCGCCCGCAGCCCCCGGGACAGTAATTCACCCCTCCACTTT. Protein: CARSPRDSNSPLHF.

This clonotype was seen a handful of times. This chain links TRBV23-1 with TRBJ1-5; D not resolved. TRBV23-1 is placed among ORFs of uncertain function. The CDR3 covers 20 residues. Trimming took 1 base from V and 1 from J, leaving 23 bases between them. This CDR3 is CASSQFGERRVAWSNQPQHF. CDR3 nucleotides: TGCGCCAGCAGTCAATTTGGAGAGCGGAGGGTAGCGTGGAGCAATCAGCCCCAGCATTTT.

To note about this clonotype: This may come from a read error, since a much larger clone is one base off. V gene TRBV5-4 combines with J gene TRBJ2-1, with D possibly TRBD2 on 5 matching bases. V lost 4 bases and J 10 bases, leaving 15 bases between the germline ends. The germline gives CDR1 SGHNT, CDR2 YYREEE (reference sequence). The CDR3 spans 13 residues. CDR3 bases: TGTGCCAGCAGCGGAGGTGGGGTCTACGAGCAGTTCTTC. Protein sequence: CASSGGGVYEQFF.

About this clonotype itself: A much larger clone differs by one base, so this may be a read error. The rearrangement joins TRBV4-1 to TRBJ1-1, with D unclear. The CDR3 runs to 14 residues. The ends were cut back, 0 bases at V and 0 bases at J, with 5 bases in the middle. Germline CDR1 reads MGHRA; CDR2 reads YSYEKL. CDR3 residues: CASSQEPLNTEAFF. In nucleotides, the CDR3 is TGCGCCAGCAGCCAAGAACCACTGAACACTGAAGCTTTCTTT.

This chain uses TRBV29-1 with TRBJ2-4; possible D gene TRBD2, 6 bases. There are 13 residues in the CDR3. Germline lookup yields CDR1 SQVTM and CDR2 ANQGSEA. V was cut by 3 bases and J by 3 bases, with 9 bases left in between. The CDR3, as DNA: TGCAGCGTTGATGCGGGATTCAAAAACATTCAGTACTTC. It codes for CSVDAGFKNIQYF.

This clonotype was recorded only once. DNA for the CDR3: TGCAGTGCCGGAGCGCTAGCGGGAGTAAGCTTCACAGATACGCAGTATTTT. Its translation: CSAGALAGVSFTDTQYF. This chain connects TRBV20-1 to TRBJ2-3, with TRBD2 identical over 10 bases. Germline trimming cut 6 bases from V and 2 bases from J; bases unmatched to any gene: 14. This CDR3 has 17 residues. Germline V gene sequence: CDR1 DFQATT, CDR2 SNEGSKA (reference sequence).

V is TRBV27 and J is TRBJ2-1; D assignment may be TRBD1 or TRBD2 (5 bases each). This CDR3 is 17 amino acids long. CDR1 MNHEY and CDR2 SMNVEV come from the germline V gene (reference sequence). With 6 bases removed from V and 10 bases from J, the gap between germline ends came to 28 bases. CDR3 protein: CASSPQPGTSHSSEQFF. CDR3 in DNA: TGTGCCAGCAGCCCACAGCCCGGGACCTCCCATTCTTCGGAGCAGTTCTTC.

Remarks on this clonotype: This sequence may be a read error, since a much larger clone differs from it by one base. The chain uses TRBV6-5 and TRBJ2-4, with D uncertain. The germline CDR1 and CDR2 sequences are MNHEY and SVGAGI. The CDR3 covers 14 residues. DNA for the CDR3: TGTGCCAGCAGTTACTCGTATGGGAAAAACATTCGGTACTTC. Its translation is CASSYSYGKNIRYF.

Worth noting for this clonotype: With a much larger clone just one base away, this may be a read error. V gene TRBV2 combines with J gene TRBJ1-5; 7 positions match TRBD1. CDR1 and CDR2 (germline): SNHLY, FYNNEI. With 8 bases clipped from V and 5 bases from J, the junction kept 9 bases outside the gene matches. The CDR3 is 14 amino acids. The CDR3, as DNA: TGTGCCAGCCAAGAAGTACAGGGGCATCAGCCCCAGCATTTT. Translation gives CASQEVQGHQPQHF.

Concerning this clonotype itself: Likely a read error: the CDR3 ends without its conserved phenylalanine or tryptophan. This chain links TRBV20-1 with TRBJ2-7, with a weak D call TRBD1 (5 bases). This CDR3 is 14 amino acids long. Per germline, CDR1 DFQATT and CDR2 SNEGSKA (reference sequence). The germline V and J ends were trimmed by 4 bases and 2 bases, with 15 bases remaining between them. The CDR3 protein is CSATARVYPYEQYI. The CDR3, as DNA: TGCAGTGCTACAGCCAGGGTATACCCCTACGAGCAGTACATC.

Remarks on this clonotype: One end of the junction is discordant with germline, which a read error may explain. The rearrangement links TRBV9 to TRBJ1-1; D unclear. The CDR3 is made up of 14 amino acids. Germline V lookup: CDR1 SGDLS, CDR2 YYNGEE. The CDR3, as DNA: TGTGCCAGCAGCGTAGGGCAGATGATCACTGAAGCTCTCTTT. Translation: CASSVGQMITEALF.

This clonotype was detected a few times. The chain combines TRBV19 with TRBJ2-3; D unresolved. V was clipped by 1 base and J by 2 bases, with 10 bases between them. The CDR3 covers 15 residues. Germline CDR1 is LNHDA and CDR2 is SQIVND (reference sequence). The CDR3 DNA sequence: TGTGCCAGTAGTATAGTGTATAGGCACACAGATACGCAGTATTTT. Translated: CASSIVYRHTDTQYF.

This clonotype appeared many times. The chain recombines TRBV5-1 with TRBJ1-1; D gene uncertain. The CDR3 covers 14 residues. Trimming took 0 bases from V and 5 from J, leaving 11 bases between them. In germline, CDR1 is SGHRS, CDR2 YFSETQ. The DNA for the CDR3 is TGCGCCAGCAGCTTGGTGGGATTTTGGACTGAAGCTTTCTTT. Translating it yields CASSLVGFWTEAFF.

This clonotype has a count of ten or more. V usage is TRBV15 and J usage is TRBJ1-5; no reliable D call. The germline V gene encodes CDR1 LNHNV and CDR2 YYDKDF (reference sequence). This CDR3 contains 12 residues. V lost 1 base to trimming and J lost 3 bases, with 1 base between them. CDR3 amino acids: CATSRANQPQHF. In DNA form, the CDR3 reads TGTGCCACCAGCAGAGCCAATCAGCCCCAGCATTTT.

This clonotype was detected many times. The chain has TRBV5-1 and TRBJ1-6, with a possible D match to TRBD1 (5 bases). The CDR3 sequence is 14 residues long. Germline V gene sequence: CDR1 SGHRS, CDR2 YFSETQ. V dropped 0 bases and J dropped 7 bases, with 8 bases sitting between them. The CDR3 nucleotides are TGCGCCAGCAGCTTGGACGGGGGGAATTCACCCCTCCACTTT. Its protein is CASSLDGGNSPLHF.

CDR3 nucleotides: TGCGCCAGCAGCCAAGATAGGGGGGCTCAGCCCCAGCATTTT. Translated: CASSQDRGAQPQHF. The J gene is TRBJ1-5, the V gene TRBV4-1; D is perhaps TRBD1 (6 bases). CDR3 length equals 14 residues. V was cut by 0 bases and J by 6 bases, with 9 bases left in between. Germline values: CDR1 MGHRA, CDR2 YSYEKL.

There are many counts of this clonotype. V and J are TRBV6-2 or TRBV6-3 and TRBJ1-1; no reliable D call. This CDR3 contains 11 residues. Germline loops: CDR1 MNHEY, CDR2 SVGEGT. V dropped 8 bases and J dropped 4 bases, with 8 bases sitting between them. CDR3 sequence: CASGVGTEAFF. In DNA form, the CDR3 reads TGTGCCAGCGGAGTGGGCACTGAAGCTTTCTTT.

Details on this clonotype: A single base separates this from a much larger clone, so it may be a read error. The CDR3 nucleotides read TGCAGCGTTGTGGGGCCGTTCACTGAAGTTTTCTTT. It specifies CSVVGPFTEVFF. J is TRBJ1-1 and V is TRBV29-1, with D tentatively TRBD1 (5 bases). Germline CDR1 is SQVTM and CDR2 is ANQGSEA. CDR3 length equals 12 residues.

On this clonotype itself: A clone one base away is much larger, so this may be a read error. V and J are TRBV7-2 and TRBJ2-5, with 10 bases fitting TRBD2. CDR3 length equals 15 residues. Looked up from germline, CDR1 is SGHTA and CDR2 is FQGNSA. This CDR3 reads CARSPGTSVFETQYF. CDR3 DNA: TGTGCCCGCAGCCCCGGGACTAGCGTATTCGAGACCCAGTACTTC.

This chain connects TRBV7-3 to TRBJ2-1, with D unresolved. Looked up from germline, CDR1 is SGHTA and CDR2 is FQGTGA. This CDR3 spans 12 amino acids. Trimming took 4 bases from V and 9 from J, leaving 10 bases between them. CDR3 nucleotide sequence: TGTGCCAGCAGCTCCTGGCAAGGTGAGCAGTTCTTC. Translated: CASSSWQGEQFF. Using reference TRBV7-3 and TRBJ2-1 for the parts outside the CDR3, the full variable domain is GAGVSQTPSNKVTEKGKYVELRCDPISGHTALYWYRQSLGQGPEFLIYFQGTGAADDSGLPNDRFFAVRPEGSVSTLKIQRTERGDSAVYLCASSSWQGEQFFGPGTRLTVL.

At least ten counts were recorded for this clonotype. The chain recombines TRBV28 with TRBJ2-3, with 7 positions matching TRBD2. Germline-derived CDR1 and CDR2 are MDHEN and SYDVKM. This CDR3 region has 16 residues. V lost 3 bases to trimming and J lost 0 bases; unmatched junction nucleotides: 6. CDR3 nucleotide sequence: TGTGCCAGCAGTTTGGGAGCGGGATTGAGCACAGATACGCAGTATTTT. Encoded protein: CASSLGAGLSTDTQYF.

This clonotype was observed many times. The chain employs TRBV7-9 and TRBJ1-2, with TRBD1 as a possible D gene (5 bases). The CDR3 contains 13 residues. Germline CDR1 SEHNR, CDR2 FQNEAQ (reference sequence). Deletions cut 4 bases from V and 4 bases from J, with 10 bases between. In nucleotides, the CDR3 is TGTGCCAGCAGCTCAGATGACAGCTATGGCTACACCTTC. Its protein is CASSSDDSYGYTF.

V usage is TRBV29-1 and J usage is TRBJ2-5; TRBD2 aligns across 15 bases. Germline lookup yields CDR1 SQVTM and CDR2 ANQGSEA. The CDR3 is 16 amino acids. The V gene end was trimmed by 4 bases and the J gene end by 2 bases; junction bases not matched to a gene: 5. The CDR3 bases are TGCAGCGTTGTCCCGGGACTAGCGGGGGGTCAAGAGACCCAGTACTTC. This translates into CSVVPGLAGGQETQYF.

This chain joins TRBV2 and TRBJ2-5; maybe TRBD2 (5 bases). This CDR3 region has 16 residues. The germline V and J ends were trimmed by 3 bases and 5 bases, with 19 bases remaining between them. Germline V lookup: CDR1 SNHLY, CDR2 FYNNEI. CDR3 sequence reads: CASSDVAATTGETQYF. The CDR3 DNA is TGTGCCAGCAGTGATGTTGCGGCAACCACGGGGGAGACCCAGTACTTC.

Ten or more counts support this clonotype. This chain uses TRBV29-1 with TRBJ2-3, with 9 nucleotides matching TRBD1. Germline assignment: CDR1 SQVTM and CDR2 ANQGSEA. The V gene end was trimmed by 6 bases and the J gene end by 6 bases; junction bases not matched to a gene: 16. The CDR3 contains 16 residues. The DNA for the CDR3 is TGCAGCGTGCATAAGCTCCGGGACAGGGAATCGGATACGCAGTATTTT. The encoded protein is CSVHKLRDRESDTQYF.

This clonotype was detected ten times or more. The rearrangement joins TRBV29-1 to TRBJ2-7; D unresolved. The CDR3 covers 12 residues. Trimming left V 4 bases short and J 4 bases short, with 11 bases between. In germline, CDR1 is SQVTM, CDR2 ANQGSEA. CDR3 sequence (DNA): TGCAGCGTTGGTCATAGCCTGTACGAGCAGTACTTC. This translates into CSVGHSLYEQYF.